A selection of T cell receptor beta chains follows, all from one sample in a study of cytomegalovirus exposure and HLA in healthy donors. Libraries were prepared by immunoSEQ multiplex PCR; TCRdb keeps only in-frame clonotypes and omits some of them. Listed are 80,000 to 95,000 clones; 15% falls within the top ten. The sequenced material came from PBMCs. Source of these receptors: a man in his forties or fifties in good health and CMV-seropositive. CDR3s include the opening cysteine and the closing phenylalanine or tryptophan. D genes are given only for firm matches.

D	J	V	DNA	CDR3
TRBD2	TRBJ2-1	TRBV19	TGTGCCAGTAGTATTACAGGACTAGCCTACAATGAGCAGTTCTTC	CASSITGLAYNEQFF
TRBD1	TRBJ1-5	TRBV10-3	TGTGCCATCAGCTCAGGGGGGTCTGGGGGCAATCAGCCCCAGCATTTT	CAISSGGSGGNQPQHF
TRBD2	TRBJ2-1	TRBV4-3	TGCGCCAGCAGCCGGGGACTAGCGGGTAATGAGCAGTTCTTC	CASSRGLAGNEQFF
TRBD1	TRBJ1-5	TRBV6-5	TGTGCCAGCAGTTACAGACAGGGAAATCAGCCCCAGCATTTT	CASSYRQGNQPQHF
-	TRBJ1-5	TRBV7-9	TGTGCCAGCAGCTTATCAGGTTTCAATCAGCCCCAGCATTTT	CASSLSGFNQPQHF
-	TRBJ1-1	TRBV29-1	TGCAGCGTACAGGGAACCCGCCGGAACACTGAAGCTTTCTTT	CSVQGTRRNTEAFF
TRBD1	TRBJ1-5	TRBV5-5	TGTGCCAGCACCCAAACGGGACAGGGGAATCAGCCCCAGCATTTT	CASTQTGQGNQPQHF
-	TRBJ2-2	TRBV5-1	TGCGCCAGCAGCTTGTGGGCATCGGTTAGAGCGAACACCGGGGAGCTGTTTTTT	CASSLWASVRANTGELFF
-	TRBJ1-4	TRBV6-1	TGTGCCAGCCGTTGGTTGGGGCCAACTAATGAAAAACTGTTTTTT	CASRWLGPTNEKLFF
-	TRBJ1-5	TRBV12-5	TGTGCTAGTGTTCCGGGGTTTTCGAATCAGCCCCAGCATTTT	CASVPGFSNQPQHF
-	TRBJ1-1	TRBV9	TGTGCCAGCAGCGAAACCAGGGGTGGTACTGAAGCTTTCTTT	CASSETRGGTEAFF
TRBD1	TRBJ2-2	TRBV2	TGTGCCAGCCTCGGACAGGGTCCGAACACCGGGGAGCTGTTTTTT	CASLGQGPNTGELFF
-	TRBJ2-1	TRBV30	TGTGCCTTCTTCTCCGGAGGGACTGACAATGAGCAGTTCTTC	CAFFSGGTDNEQFF
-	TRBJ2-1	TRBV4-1	TGCGCCAGCAGCCAGCTAGCGCTTAAGAATGAGCAGTTCTTC	CASSQLALKNEQFF
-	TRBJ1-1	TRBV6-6	TGTGCCAGCAGTGATCTACAGGCGATGAACACTGAAGCTTTCTTT	CASSDLQAMNTEAFF
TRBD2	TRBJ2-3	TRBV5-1	TGCGCCAGCAGCTTAGGACTAGCGGGAGCATATACGCAGTATTTT	CASSLGLAGAYTQYF
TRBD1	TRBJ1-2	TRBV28	TGTGCCAGCCGAACAGGGGGCGATGGCTACACCTTC	CASRTGGDGYTF
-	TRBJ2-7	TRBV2	TGTGCCAGCACCATAACTTTGGGGGGCTACGAGCAGTACTTC	CASTITLGGYEQYF
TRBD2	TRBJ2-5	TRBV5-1	TGCGCCAGCAATGGAGGGACTAGCGGGTACCGAGAGACCCAGTACTTC	CASNGGTSGYRETQYF
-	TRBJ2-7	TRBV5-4	TGTGCCAGCAGCTTCCTAGGGGTGGGCGAGCAGTACTTC	CASSFLGVGEQYF
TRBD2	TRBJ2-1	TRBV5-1	TGCGCCAGCAGGCCCACTAGCGGGAGCTCCTACAATGAGCAGTTCTTC	CASRPTSGSSYNEQFF
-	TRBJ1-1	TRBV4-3	TGCGCCAGCAGCCAAGACTTAGGGGTGAACACTGAAGCTTTCTTT	CASSQDLGVNTEAFF
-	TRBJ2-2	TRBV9	TGTGCCAGCAGCGTGGGGACTGGCGAGCTGTTTTTT	CASSVGTGELFF
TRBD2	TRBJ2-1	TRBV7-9	TGTGCCAGCAGCCCACGGGTGGGGGGACTAGCGGGACTCAATGAGCAGTTCTTC	CASSPRVGGLAGLNEQFF
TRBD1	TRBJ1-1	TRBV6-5	TGTGCCAGCAGATCCGGGACAGGGAGGATCGGAGCTTTCTTT	CASRSGTGRIGAFF
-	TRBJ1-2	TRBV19	TGTGCCAGTAGTCCACAGGGTCTTTATGGCTACACCTTC	CASSPQGLYGYTF
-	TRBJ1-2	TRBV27	TGTGCCAGCAGTCCGACAGTCTCTAACTATGGCTACACCTTC	CASSPTVSNYGYTF
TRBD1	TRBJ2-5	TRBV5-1	TGCGCCAGCAGCCCCTTCAGGGGGAGTAGGGAGACCCAGTACTTC	CASSPFRGSRETQYF
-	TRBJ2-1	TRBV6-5	TGTGCCAGCAGGCGGGGTCCCTACAATGAGCAGTTCTTC	CASRRGPYNEQFF
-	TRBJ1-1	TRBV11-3	TGTGCCAGCAGCTCTCAAGATCGAGGGACTGAAGCTTTCTTT	CASSSQDRGTEAFF
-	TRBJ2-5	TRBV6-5	TGTGCCAGCAGTTACTCCCGCAGGGGAGAGACCCAGTACTTC	CASSYSRRGETQYF
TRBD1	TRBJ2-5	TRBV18	TGTGCCAGCTCAGCGTACCGGGACAGGGGTAAAGAGACCCAGTACTTC	CASSAYRDRGKETQYF
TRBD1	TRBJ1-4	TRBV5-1	TGCGCCAGCAGCCCTAGGACAGGCTCCGCTATTAATGAAAAACTGTTTTTT	CASSPRTGSAINEKLFF
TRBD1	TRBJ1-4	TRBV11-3	TGTGCCAGCAGAGCCGGGACAGGGGATGAAAAACTGTTTTTT	CASRAGTGDEKLFF
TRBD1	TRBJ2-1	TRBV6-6	TGTGCCAGCAGAACTACAGGGGGTAAAGAGCAGTTCTTC	CASRTTGGKEQFF
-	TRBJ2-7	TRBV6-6	TGTGCCAGCAGTTACTCGAACCCTACCTACGAGCAGTACTTC	CASSYSNPTYEQYF
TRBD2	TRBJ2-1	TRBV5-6	TGTGCCAGCAGCTTGGCCGTAGCGGGAGCCCTCGGAGAGCAGTTCTTC	CASSLAVAGALGEQFF
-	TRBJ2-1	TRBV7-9	TGTGCCAGCAGCTTAGGGGGCGGACCAGCCCTCCATGAGCAGTTCTTC	CASSLGGGPALHEQFF
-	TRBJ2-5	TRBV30	TGTGCCTGGAGTTTGGATTCGGGAGAGACCCAGTACTTC	CAWSLDSGETQYF
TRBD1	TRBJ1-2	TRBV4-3	TGCGCCAGCAGCCAAGATTGGGGGACAGGGCCTAACTATGGCTACACCTTC	CASSQDWGTGPNYGYTF
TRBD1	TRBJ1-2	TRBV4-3	TGCGCCAGCAGCCAAGAGACAGGGAACTATGGCTACACCTTC	CASSQETGNYGYTF
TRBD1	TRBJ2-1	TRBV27	TGTGCCAGCAGTCCGGGGACAGGGGCCTACAATGAGCAGTTCTTC	CASSPGTGAYNEQFF
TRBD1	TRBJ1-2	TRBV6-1	TGTGCCAGCAGGGTAACCGGGACAGTCTATGGCTACACCTTC	CASRVTGTVYGYTF